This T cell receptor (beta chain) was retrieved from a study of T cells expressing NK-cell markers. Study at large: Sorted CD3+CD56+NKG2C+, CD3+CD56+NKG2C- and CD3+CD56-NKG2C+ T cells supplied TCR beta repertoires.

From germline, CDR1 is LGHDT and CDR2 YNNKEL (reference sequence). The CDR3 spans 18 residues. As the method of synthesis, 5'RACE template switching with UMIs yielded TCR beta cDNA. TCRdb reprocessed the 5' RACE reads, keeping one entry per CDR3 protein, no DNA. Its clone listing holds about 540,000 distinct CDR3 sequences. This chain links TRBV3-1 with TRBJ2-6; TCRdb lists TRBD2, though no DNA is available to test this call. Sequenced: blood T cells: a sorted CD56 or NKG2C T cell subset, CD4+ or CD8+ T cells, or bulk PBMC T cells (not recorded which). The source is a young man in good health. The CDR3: CASSYLGLRNSGANVLTF.